The 12 T cell receptor beta chains presented below share a single source sample, sequenced in a study of blood T cell repertoires in COVID-19. Clones were sequenced by immunoSEQ multiplex PCR, and TCRdb holds only the in-frame ones, with some missing. The sample gives about 200,000 clones, roughly 90% of which show up once; 1.5% to 2% is in the top ten. The sample comprised peripheral blood. The source of these receptors is a man aged 18 to 30 with active or convalescent COVID-19.

As for this clone: The sample carries other DNA sequences with the same CDR3. For the CDR3, the DNA is TGTGCCAGCAGCAGGGACAGCTACAATGAGCAGTTCTTC. Amino acid sequence: CASSRDSYNEQFF. The chain carries TRBV5-4 and TRBJ2-1; 7 positions agree with TRBD1. Germline CDR1 and CDR2: SGHNT and YYREEE (reference sequence). This CDR3 has 13 residues. V shed 4 bases, J shed 3 bases, and the junction held 1 base outside the gene matches.

This rearrangement joins TRBV12-5 to TRBJ2-7; D may be TRBD2 (6 bases). The CDR3 extends over 17 amino acids. Per germline, CDR1 LGHNT and CDR2 FRNRAP. The germline V and J ends were trimmed by 0 bases and 2 bases, with 17 bases remaining between them. The CDR3 coding sequence is TGTGCTAGTGGTTTGGTACTTTCAGGGAGACTAGCCTACGAGCAGTACTTC. Its translation: CASGLVLSGRLAYEQYF. Using reference TRBV12-5 and TRBJ2-7 for the parts outside the CDR3, the full variable domain is DARVTQTPRHKVTEMGQEVTMRCQPILGHNTVFWYRQTMMQGLELLAYFRNRAPLDDSGMPKDRFSAEMPDATLATLKIQPSEPRDSAVYFCASGLVLSGRLAYEQYFGPGTRLTVT.

This sequence joins TRBV19 and TRBJ1-2, with TRBD1 matching 12 bases. Germline CDR1 LNHDA, CDR2 SQIVND (reference sequence). V shed 1 base and J 6 bases; nucleotides not matched to a gene: 3. The CDR3 length is 15 residues. The DNA for the CDR3 is TGTGCCAGTAGTATAGGGGACAGGGGGCGAGATGGCTACACCTTC. Translation gives CASSIGDRGRDGYTF.

J is TRBJ2-2 and V is TRBV14, with D perhaps TRBD1 (6 bases). The germline gives CDR1 SGHDN, CDR2 FVKESK. This CDR3 has 14 residues. Trimming stripped 5 bases from V and 1 base from J, with 8 bases between. The CDR3 loop reads CASSRTVNTGELFF. CDR3 nucleotide sequence: TGTGCCAGCAGCAGGACAGTGAACACCGGGGAGCTGTTTTTT.

This clone came up once. The chain employs TRBV3-1 (or the pseudogene TRBV3-2) and TRBJ2-3; maybe TRBD2 (6 bases). The V gene lost 3 bases and the J gene lost 6 bases, with 13 bases spanning the gap. CDR1 LGHDT and CDR2 YNNKEL come from the germline V gene (reference sequence). The CDR3 covers 14 residues. The CDR3: CASSHRRGHDTQYF. CDR3 DNA sequence: TGTGCCAGCAGCCACCGGCGGGGCCATGATACGCAGTATTTT.

V usage is TRBV19 and J usage is TRBJ2-7; possibly TRBD2 for D (6 bases). V lost 3 bases, J lost 2 bases, and 14 bases lay in between. Germline CDR1 and CDR2: LNHDA and SQIVND (reference sequence). This CDR3 has 15 amino acids. The CDR3: CASSIAGTSTYEQYF. CDR3 bases: TGTGCCAGTAGTATCGCCGGGACTTCCACCTACGAGCAGTACTTC.

This chain joins TRBV9 and TRBJ2-7, with 9 bases that match TRBD1. After removal of 3 bases from V and 4 bases from J, the junction contained 5 bases not matched to a gene. The CDR3 covers 14 residues. Per germline, CDR1 SGDLS and CDR2 YYNGEE. The CDR3 DNA sequence: TGTGCCAGCAGCGAGGGGGGACAGGGATACGAGCAGTACTTC. Protein product: CASSEGGQGYEQYF. The full variable domain, with the rest looked up from reference TRBV9 and TRBJ2-7, is DSGVTQTPKHLITATGQRVTLRCSPRSGDLSVYWYQQSLDQGLQFLIQYYNGEERAKGNILERFSAQQFPDLHSELNLSSLELGDSALYFCASSEGGQGYEQYFGPGTRLTVT.

Concerning this clone: Compared with germline, one end of the junction differs, possibly owing to a read error. The J gene is TRBJ1-1, the V gene TRBV12-3 or TRBV12-4, with D possibly TRBD1 on 6 matching bases. CDR3 size: 13 residues. Here the CDR3 reads CASSSLSRQEEAF. The CDR3 DNA reads as TGTGCCAGCAGTTCATTATCTAGACAGGAAGAAGCATTT.

CDR3 in amino acids: CASSESVTGGGYTF. CDR3 DNA: TGTGCCAGCAGTGAATCCGTCACAGGGGGTGGCTACACCTTC. The genes are TRBV25-1 and TRBJ1-2; 8 bases are shared with TRBD1. With 1 base clipped from V and 7 bases from J, the junction kept 5 bases outside the gene matches. Germline lookup yields CDR1 MGHDK and CDR2 SYGVNS. This CDR3 is 14 amino acids long.

The chain combines TRBV10-3 with TRBJ2-3; 10 nucleotides match TRBD2. Germline assignment: CDR1 ENHRY and CDR2 SYGVKD. V lost 4 bases to trimming and J lost 5 bases; unmatched junction nucleotides: 15. The CDR3 consists of 18 residues. The DNA of the CDR3 is TGTGCCATCAGTGTGGAGGGACTAGCGTTCAAGGGGGGAGATACGCAGTATTTT. Its translation is CAISVEGLAFKGGDTQYF.

V is TRBV2 and J is TRBJ2-5; 7 bases fit TRBD1. Trimming at V came to 8 bases and at J to 0 bases, leaving 3 bases not matched to a gene. Germline assignment: CDR1 SNHLY and CDR2 FYNNEI. The length of the CDR3 is 13 residues. The CDR3: CASGQEHQETQYF. DNA for the CDR3: TGTGCCAGCGGACAGGAACACCAAGAGACCCAGTACTTC.

Only one count was recorded for this clone. Here the CDR3 reads CASSYLGAGNYGYTF. CDR3 nucleotide sequence: TGTGCCAGCAGTTACCTCGGCGCAGGCAACTATGGCTACACCTTC. The rearrangement uses TRBV6-5 and TRBJ1-2; no reliable D call. From germline, CDR1 is MNHEY and CDR2 SVGAGI. CDR3 size: 15 residues. The V end was cut by 2 bases, the J end by 2 bases, with 12 bases between.